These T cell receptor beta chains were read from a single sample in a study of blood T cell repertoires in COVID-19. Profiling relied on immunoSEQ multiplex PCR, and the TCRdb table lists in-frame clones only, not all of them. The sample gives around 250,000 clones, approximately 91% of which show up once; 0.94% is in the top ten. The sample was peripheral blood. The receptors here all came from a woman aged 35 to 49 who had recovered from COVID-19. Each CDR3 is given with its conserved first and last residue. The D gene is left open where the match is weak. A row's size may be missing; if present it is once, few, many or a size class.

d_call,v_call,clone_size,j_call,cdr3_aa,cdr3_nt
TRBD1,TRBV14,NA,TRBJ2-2,CASSRRQGSGELFF,TGTGCCAGCAGCCGCCGACAGGGATCCGGGGAGCTGTTTTTT
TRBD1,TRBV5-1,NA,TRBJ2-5,CASSATDRRRETQYF,TGCGCCAGCAGCGCTACGGACAGGCGGCGGGAGACCCAGTACTTC
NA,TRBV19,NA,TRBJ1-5,CASSIGMGQGATQPQHF,TGTGCCAGTAGTATTGGTATGGGGCAGGGCGCTACTCAGCCCCAGCATTTT
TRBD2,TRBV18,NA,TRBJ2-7,CASSPRTSGSNEQYF,TGTGCCAGCTCACCACGGACTAGCGGGAGTAACGAGCAGTACTTC
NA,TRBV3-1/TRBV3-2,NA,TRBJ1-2,CASSFWTQSREGRPRGYTF,TGTGCCAGCAGCTTCTGGACCCAGTCTCGCGAAGGGAGACCAAGGGGCTACACCTTC
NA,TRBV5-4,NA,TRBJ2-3,CASSSATSSTDTQYF,TGTGCCAGCAGCTCCGCTACCTCTAGCACAGATACGCAGTATTTT
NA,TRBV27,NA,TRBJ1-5,CASSLSGSGNQPQHF,TGTGCCAGCAGTTTATCGGGTTCGGGGAATCAGCCCCAGCATTTT
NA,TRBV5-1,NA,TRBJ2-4,CASSGDTSTKNIQYF,TGCGCCAGCAGCGGGGACACATCTACCAAAAACATTCAGTACTTC
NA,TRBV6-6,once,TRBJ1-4,CASSYSAGGPDEKLFF,TGTGCCAGCAGTTACAGTGCCGGCGGGCCGGATGAAAAACTGTTTTTT
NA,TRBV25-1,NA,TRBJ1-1,CASRETGLNTEAFF,TGTGCCAGCAGAGAAACAGGGTTGAACACTGAAGCTTTCTTT
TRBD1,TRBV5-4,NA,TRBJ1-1,CASRQQGAWVTEAFF,TGTGCCAGCAGACAACAGGGGGCGTGGGTCACTGAAGCTTTCTTT
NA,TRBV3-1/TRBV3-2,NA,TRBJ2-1,CASSQGERLTYNEQFF,TGTGCCAGCAGCCAAGGCGAAAGACTGACCTACAATGAGCAGTTCTTC
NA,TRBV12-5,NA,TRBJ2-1,CASGLVQLATNNEQFF,TGTGCTAGTGGTTTGGTACAACTAGCTACCAACAATGAGCAGTTCTTC
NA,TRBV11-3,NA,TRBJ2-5,CASSTRTVTIETQYF,TGTGCCAGCAGCACCCGGACAGTGACGATAGAGACCCAGTACTTC
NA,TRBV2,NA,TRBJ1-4,CAGAGLTNEKLFF,TGTGCCGGAGCAGGGCTCACTAATGAAAAACTGTTTTTT
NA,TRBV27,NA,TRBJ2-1,CASSLSGPGNEQFF,TGTGCCAGCAGTTTGAGCGGGCCTGGCAATGAGCAGTTCTTC
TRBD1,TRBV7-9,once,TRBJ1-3,CASSKDRDSGNTIYF,TGTGCCAGCAGCAAAGACAGGGACTCTGGAAACACCATATATTTT
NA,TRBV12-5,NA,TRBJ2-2,CASGLPSSGANTGELFF,TGTGCTAGTGGCCTCCCTAGCTCGGGAGCGAACACCGGGGAGCTGTTTTTT
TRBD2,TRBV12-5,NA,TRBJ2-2,CASGLVIAGGPGELFF,TGTGCTAGTGGTTTGGTTATAGCGGGAGGGCCCGGGGAGCTGTTTTTT
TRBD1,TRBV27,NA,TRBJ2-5,CASYLDRVGRTQYF,TGTGCCAGCTACTTGGACAGGGTGGGTCGGACCCAGTACTTC
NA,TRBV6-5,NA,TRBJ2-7,CASSYAQGLYEQYF,TGTGCCAGCAGTTACGCCCAGGGTCTTTACGAGCAGTACTTC
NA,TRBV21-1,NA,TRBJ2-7,CASSKGLADDPYEQYF,TGTGCCAGCAGCAAAGGGCTAGCGGACGATCCCTACGAGCAGTACTTC
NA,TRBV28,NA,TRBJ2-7,CASSLGLTYEQYF,TGTGCCAGCAGTTTGGGCTTAACCTACGAGCAGTACTTC
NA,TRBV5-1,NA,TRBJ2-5,CASSPWPQETQYF,TGCGCCAGCAGCCCCTGGCCCCAAGAGACCCAGTACTTC
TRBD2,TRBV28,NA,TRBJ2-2,CASTSTGSAGLAGNTGELFF,TGTGCCAGCACCAGCACGGGGAGTGCGGGACTAGCGGGGAACACCGGGGAGCTGTTTTTT
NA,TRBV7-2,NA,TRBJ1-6,CASSDAQVHYNSPLHF,TGTGCCAGCAGCGACGCCCAGGTCCACTATAATTCACCCCTCCACTTT
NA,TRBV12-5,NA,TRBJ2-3,CASGTADTQYF,TGTGCTAGTGGCACAGCAGATACGCAGTATTTT
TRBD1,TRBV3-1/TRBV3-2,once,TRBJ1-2,CASSSPDRGLGGYTF,TGTGCCAGCAGCTCTCCGGACAGGGGGCTAGGAGGCTACACCTTC